One sample yielded the 20 T cell receptor beta chains listed below, sequenced in a study of shared clonotypes between healthy human individuals. CD8 cells classed as naive were CD45RO-negative and positively selected for CCR7, excluding terminally differentiated effector memory CD45RA+ cells. This table comes from immunoSEQ multiplex PCR, and its TCRdb copy is limited to in-frame clones, with some not included. The sample lists some 2.1 million clones, 93% occurring once. Specimen: naive CD8+ T cells from PBMCs. These TCRs come from a young man in good health. Some clones in this sample may be carry-over from other donors' samples.

A note on this clone: The junction departs from the called germline gene at one end, perhaps through a read error. The gene calls are TRBV27 and TRBJ2-3; 7 positions match TRBD1. Germline V gives CDR1 MNHEY, CDR2 SMNVEV (reference sequence). The CDR3 totals 15 residues. CDR3 nucleotides: TGTGCCAGCGGTTTCTTGACAGGGACGGCAGATACGCAGTATTTT. Translation: CASGFLTGTADTQYF.

This sequence joins TRBV4-1 and TRBJ2-2, with 7 bases identical to TRBD1. This CDR3 region has 15 residues. With V trimmed by 0 bases and J by 6 bases, 4 bases remained unmatched. Germline values: CDR1 MGHRA, CDR2 YSYEKL. CDR3 loop: CASSQEGRGSGELFF. CDR3 in DNA: TGCGCCAGCAGCCAAGAGGGCAGGGGGTCCGGGGAGCTGTTTTTT.

The V call is TRBV19, the J call TRBJ1-2, with D possibly TRBD1 on 5 matching bases. V gave up 6 bases and J gave up 3 bases, with 14 bases separating them. This CDR3 spans 14 amino acids. CDR1 LNHDA and CDR2 SQIVND come from the germline V gene (reference sequence). The CDR3 spells CASRRTGGDYGYTF. The CDR3 bases are TGTGCCAGTAGGAGGACCGGGGGGGACTATGGCTACACCTTC.

Notes on this clone: Other nucleotide sequences in the sample specify the same CDR3. The chain links TRBV7-9 to TRBJ1-5; no clear D gene. This CDR3 comprises 13 residues. Looked up from germline, CDR1 is SEHNR and CDR2 is FQNEAQ (reference sequence). Trimming took off 5 bases at V and 4 bases at J, with 9 bases between the two ends. DNA for the CDR3: TGTGCCAGCAGCCCCGGAAGAAATCAGCCCCAGCATTTT. The encoded protein is CASSPGRNQPQHF.

The chain couples TRBV4-3 to TRBJ2-1; 7 bases line up with TRBD2. CDR3 length: 16 amino acids. The V segment lost 0 bases and the J segment 9 bases; nucleotides outside the gene matches: 11. Germline V gene data show CDR1 as LGHNA and CDR2 as YSLEER. The CDR3 region is CASSQERSWLAGEQFF. CDR3 bases: TGCGCCAGCAGCCAAGAGCGTTCTTGGTTAGCGGGTGAGCAGTTCTTC.

The V gene is TRBV13, the J gene TRBJ2-1; D unresolved. This CDR3 contains 13 residues. Trimming took off 5 bases at V and 5 bases at J, with 10 bases between the two ends. CDR1 is PRHDT and CDR2 is FYEKMQ in the germline V gene (reference sequence). CDR3 sequence (DNA): TGTGCCAGCAGCCCACACCGGGACAATGAGCAGTTCTTC. Protein product: CASSPHRDNEQFF. Full variable domain (rest looked up from reference TRBV13 and TRBJ2-1): AAGVIQSPRHLIKEKRETATLKCYPIPRHDTVYWYQQGPGQDPQFLISFYEKMQSDKGSIPDRFSAQQFSDYHSELNMSSLELGDSALYFCASSPHRDNEQFFGPGTRLTVL.

V usage is TRBV29-1 and J usage is TRBJ2-3, with 8 bases lining up with TRBD2. The germline gives CDR1 SQVTM, CDR2 ANQGSEA. V trimming: 5 bases; J trimming: 6 bases; junction bases outside the gene matches: 7. The CDR3 loop spans 13 amino acids. CDR3 amino acids: CSVSSGSTDTQYF. Here the CDR3 DNA reads TGCAGCGTTTCGAGCGGGAGTACCGATACGCAGTATTTT.

The chain links TRBV4-1 to TRBJ2-1; D not resolved. V dropped 4 bases and J dropped 0 bases, with 13 bases sitting between them. The V gene's germline CDR1 is MGHRA and CDR2 YSYEKL. CDR3 length: 16 amino acids. The CDR3 bases are TGCGCCAGCAGCCTCTTCGACAAAGGCTCCTACAATGAGCAGTTCTTC. It translates to CASSLFDKGSYNEQFF.

This clone showed up just once. The chain combines TRBV27 with TRBJ2-2, with TRBD1 matching over 9 bases. The CDR3 spans 17 residues. J gave up 0 bases and V 4 bases, and 6 bases lay outside the gene matches. Germline loops: CDR1 MNHEY, CDR2 SMNVEV (reference sequence). As DNA, the CDR3 is TGTGCCAGCAGTTCGGACCGGGACAGGGCGAACACCGGGGAGCTGTTTTTT. It encodes CASSSDRDRANTGELFF.

This chain uses TRBV19 with TRBJ2-7; 11 bases match TRBD1. Germline-derived CDR1 and CDR2 are LNHDA and SQIVND (reference sequence). V was clipped by 6 bases and J by 3 bases; unmatched bases: 4. The CDR3 length is 14 residues. CDR3 residues: CASSPGQGVYEQYF. DNA of the CDR3: TGTGCCAGTAGCCCGGGACAGGGGGTCTACGAGCAGTACTTC.

The chain couples TRBV6-6 to TRBJ1-2; 7 nucleotides match TRBD1. The germline CDR1 and CDR2 sequences are MNHNY and SVGAGI (reference sequence). Trimming at V came to 6 bases and at J to 5 bases, leaving 6 bases not matched to a gene. This CDR3 has 13 amino acids. Here the CDR3 reads CASRGDRAYGYTF. The CDR3 coding sequence is TGTGCCAGCAGAGGGGACAGAGCTTATGGCTACACCTTC.

This chain links TRBV5-1 with TRBJ2-7, with 7 nucleotides matching TRBD2. Germline V gene sequence: CDR1 SGHRS, CDR2 YFSETQ. The CDR3 consists of 16 residues. Trimming at V came to 3 bases and at J to 2 bases, leaving 11 bases not matched to a gene. CDR3 sequence (DNA): TGCGCCAGCAGCTCGGTTTCGGGGAGGGTCGCCTACGAGCAGTACTTC. This translates into CASSSVSGRVAYEQYF.

The chain combines TRBV5-4 with TRBJ2-2; 8 bases map to TRBD2. This CDR3 comprises 15 residues. Germline V gene lookup returns CDR1 SGHNT and CDR2 YYREEE (reference sequence). The V and J ends lost 4 bases and 9 bases, in that order; junction bases with no gene match: 11. In DNA form, the CDR3 reads TGTGCCAGCAGCCAAGGTGGACTAGCTGTCAGGGAGCTGTTTTTT. It encodes CASSQGGLAVRELFF. Combining the CDR3 with reference TRBV5-4 and TRBJ2-2 gives the whole variable domain ETGVTQSPTHLIKTRGQQVTLRCSSQSGHNTVSWYQQALGQGPQFIFQYYREEENGRGNFPPRFSGLQFPNYSSELNVNALELDDSALYLCASSQGGLAVRELFFGEGSRLTVL.

This sequence joins TRBV4-1 and TRBJ1-1, with 8 bases aligning to TRBD1. The CDR3 totals 12 residues. J gave up 6 bases and V 4 bases, and 1 base lay outside the gene matches. Germline V gene sequence: CDR1 MGHRA, CDR2 YSYEKL. CDR3 nucleotides: TGCGCCAGCAGCCCACAGGGGGCTGAAGCTTTCTTT. Its translation is CASSPQGAEAFF.

In this sample, this clone turned up once. The chain carries TRBV14 and TRBJ2-1; D might be TRBD1 (5 bases). CDR3 length: 15 residues. Germline V gene lookup returns CDR1 SGHDN and CDR2 FVKESK. The V end lost 1 base, the J end lost 4 bases, and 11 bases lay between the germline ends. The CDR3 region is CASSQAVGVYNEQFF. In DNA, the CDR3 is TGTGCCAGCAGCCAAGCAGTAGGGGTATACAATGAGCAGTTCTTC.

The chain employs TRBV28 and TRBJ2-3; D gene uncertain. V gave up 4 bases and J gave up 1 base, with 15 bases separating them. CDR3 length equals 16 residues. Germline assignment: CDR1 MDHEN and CDR2 SYDVKM. Here the CDR3 reads CASSSPTESGTDTQYF. CDR3 DNA: TGTGCCAGCAGTTCCCCCACCGAATCTGGCACAGATACGCAGTATTTT.

The gene calls are TRBV28 and TRBJ1-3; unclear D gene. The CDR3 spans 15 residues. Germline lookup yields CDR1 MDHEN and CDR2 SYDVKM. Between the trimmed V and J ends, which lost 11 bases and 0 bases, there was a span of 17 bases. The CDR3 region has the DNA TGTGCCGTGAGTGTGGGTCGATTCTCTGGAAACACCATATATTTT. This sequence encodes CAVSVGRFSGNTIYF.

The chain combines TRBV19 with TRBJ2-2; 7 bases are a match to TRBD1. The CDR3 covers 14 residues. The ends lost 7 bases at V and 0 bases at J; junction bases unmatched: 2. CDR1 LNHDA and CDR2 SQIVND come from the germline V gene (reference sequence). As DNA, the CDR3 is TGTGCCAGTACGGGACAGACGAACACCGGGGAGCTGTTTTTT. It codes for CASTGQTNTGELFF.

The V call is TRBV19, the J call TRBJ1-5; 8 bases map to TRBD1. Unmatched junction bases numbered 7, after V lost 3 bases and J lost 6 bases. CDR3 length: 15 residues. Germline V gene lookup returns CDR1 LNHDA and CDR2 SQIVND (reference sequence). CDR3 nucleotides: TGTGCCAGTAGTATGGCGCAGGGGGCAGGTCAGCCCCAGCATTTT. Its translation: CASSMAQGAGQPQHF.

The rearrangement joins TRBV7-8 to TRBJ1-1; tentatively, D is TRBD1 (6 bases). V was pared by 1 base and J by 11 bases, with 17 bases between. The CDR3 covers 14 residues. The germline gives CDR1 SGHVS, CDR2 FQNEAQ. The CDR3 DNA reads as TGTGCCAGCAGCTTAGGCGGGGGGGCGAGGTGGGCTTTCTTT. Translation: CASSLGGGARWAFF. The full variable domain, with the rest looked up from reference TRBV7-8 and TRBJ1-1, is GAGVSQSPRYKVAKRGQDVALRCDPISGHVSLFWYQQALGQGPEFLTYFQNEAQLDKSGLPSDRFFAERPEGSVSTLKIQRTQQEDSAVYLCASSLGGGARWAFFGQGTRLTVV.